The 4 T cell receptor beta chains below come from one sample, sequenced in a study of CD8 T cells in Susac syndrome. The RNA input was 0.5 to 1 ug, and it was reverse transcribed with random hexamers. Via MiXCR, TCRdb re-called the immunoSEQ multiplex PCR reads, giving one row per CDR3 protein. The sample shows around 170,000 distinct CDR3 sequences, 85% to 95% of them seen only once. The specimen sequenced was CD8+ T cells from PBMCs. These receptors were taken from a human donor with Susac syndrome.

The CDR3 coding sequence is TGCGCCAGCAGCCAAGAATTAAGACAGTTTTATGGCTACACCTTC. This gives the protein CASSQELRQFYGYTF. This chain connects TRBV4-1 to TRBJ1-2; D perhaps matches TRBD1 (5 bases). Trimming pared 0 bases from V and 5 bases from J, leaving 13 bases between. Germline V gives CDR1 MGHRA, CDR2 YSYEKL. CDR3 length equals 15 residues.

CDR3 nucleotide sequence: TGCAGCGTTTTGAGCGGGGATAGCAATCAGCCCCAGCATTTT. Residues: CSVLSGDSNQPQHF. The chain joins TRBV29-1 to TRBJ1-5; D is undetermined. The CDR3 runs 14 residues. The V end was cut by 5 bases, the J end by 0 bases, with 11 bases between. Germline-derived CDR1 and CDR2 are SQVTM and ANQGSEA. Using reference TRBV29-1 and TRBJ1-5 for the parts outside the CDR3, the full variable domain is SAVISQKPSRDICQRGTSLTIQCQVDSQVTMMFWYRQQPGQSLTLIATANQGSEATYESGFVIDKFPISRPNLTFSTLTVSNMSPEDSSIYLCSVLSGDSNQPQHFGDGTRLSIL.

CDR3 sequence (DNA): TGTGCCAGCAGCTTAGACGGGGGTCGAGAGCAGTACTTC. This codes for CASSLDGGREQYF. V and J are TRBV11-2 and TRBJ2-7; perhaps TRBD2 as D (6 bases). The germline gives CDR1 SGHAT, CDR2 FQNNGV. CDR3 length: 13 residues. Trimming pared 0 bases from V and 7 bases from J, leaving 10 bases between.

The chain couples TRBV19 to TRBJ1-1, with 7 bases identical to TRBD1. CDR3 length: 15 amino acids. CDR1 and CDR2 (germline): LNHDA, SQIVND (reference sequence). V gave up 5 bases and J gave up 1 base; unmatched junction bases: 7. For the CDR3, the DNA is TGTGCCAGTAGTGGACCGACAGGGTGGAACACTGAAGCTTTCTTT. Encoded protein: CASSGPTGWNTEAFF.